Below are 14 T cell receptor beta chains sequenced from a single sample in a study of T cell repertoires in cytomegalovirus infection. No antigen has been assigned to these receptors. TCRdb processed the reads anew with MiXCR; each CDR3 protein has one entry. The table lists around 430,000 distinct CDR3 sequences, approximately 46% of them singletons. Sequenced here: cultured PBMCs, sampled from culture after CMV antigen stimulation. These TCRs come from a human donor in good health (CMV status not recorded). Some clones in this sample may be carry-over from other donors' samples.

This rearrangement joins TRBV19 to TRBJ2-3; TRBD1 matches at 11 bases. Germline trimming cut 3 bases from V and 3 bases from J; bases unmatched to any gene: 8. CDR3 length equals 17 residues. Germline V gene lookup returns CDR1 LNHDA and CDR2 SQIVND (reference sequence). This chain's CDR3 is CASSMVGTGGITDTQYF. The CDR3 DNA sequence: TGTGCCAGTAGTATGGTTGGGACAGGGGGTATAACAGATACGCAGTATTTT. Drawing the rest from reference TRBV19 and TRBJ2-3, the complete variable domain is DGGITQSPKYLFRKEGQNVTLSCEQNLNHDAMYWYRQDPGQGLRLIYYSQIVNDFQKGDIAEGYSVSREKKESFPLTVTSAQKNPTAFYLCASSMVGTGGITDTQYFGPGTRLTVL.

The chain combines TRBV6-2 or TRBV6-3 with TRBJ2-3, with a tentative D call TRBD2 (5 bases). V shed 2 bases and J shed 1 base, with 13 bases lying between them. The CDR3 is 16 residues long. Germline V lookup: CDR1 MNHEY, CDR2 SVGEGT. The CDR3 loop is CASSYGTRGGTDTQYF. Here the CDR3 DNA reads TGTGCCAGCAGTTACGGAACTAGAGGAGGCACAGATACGCAGTATTTT.

This clonotype has more than one count but fewer than ten. The chain has TRBV28 and TRBJ1-5; D is possibly TRBD1 (6 bases). The V gene's germline CDR1 is MDHEN and CDR2 SYDVKM. The CDR3 totals 15 residues. V lost 7 bases to trimming and J lost 2 bases, with 15 bases between them. The CDR3 DNA reads TGTGCCAGCACCACCGAGGGGGATGGCAATCAGCCCCAGCATTTT. Protein product: CASTTEGDGNQPQHF.

This clonotype has only a few counts. The gene calls are TRBV12-3 or TRBV12-4 and TRBJ1-2; TRBD1 matches at 7 bases. CDR3 size: 16 residues. V trimming: 2 bases; J trimming: 4 bases; junction bases outside the gene matches: 10. CDR3 nucleotides: TGTGCCAGCAGTTTAAGGGGACAGATTACCTCCTATGGCTACACCTTC. Translated: CASSLRGQITSYGYTF.

The chain links TRBV7-8 to TRBJ2-7; D possibly corresponds to TRBD1 (6 bases). The V gene lost 5 bases and the J gene lost 2 bases, with 16 bases spanning the gap. Germline V gene sequence: CDR1 SGHVS, CDR2 FQNEAQ. This CDR3 has 15 residues. CDR3 coding DNA: TGTGCCAGCAGCCCAAACAGGGTTCTTACCTACGAGCAGTACTTC. Translating it yields CASSPNRVLTYEQYF.

The rearrangement joins TRBV4-2 to TRBJ2-3; the D is unclear. The CDR3 spans 16 residues. CDR1 and CDR2 (germline): LGHNA, YNFKEQ. The germline V and J ends were trimmed by 1 base and 3 bases, with 14 bases remaining between them. CDR3 in amino acids: CASSQGESLKTDTQYF. CDR3 DNA: TGTGCCAGCAGCCAAGGGGAAAGCCTAAAAACAGATACGCAGTATTTT.

This clonotype was seen more than once but under ten times. This chain joins TRBV4-1 and TRBJ2-3; 9 nucleotides match TRBD2. The junction had 10 bases not matched to a gene; V was cut back by 1 base and J by 5 bases. Germline V gene lookup returns CDR1 MGHRA and CDR2 YSYEKL. This CDR3 has 17 amino acids. The CDR3 protein is CASSQVAGVSRGDTQYF. In DNA form, the CDR3 reads TGCGCCAGCAGCCAAGTAGCGGGGGTATCTCGGGGAGATACGCAGTATTTT.

The chain links TRBV11-1 to TRBJ2-7, with 8 nucleotides matching TRBD1. Germline V gives CDR1 SGHAT, CDR2 FQDESV (reference sequence). V trimming: 5 bases; J trimming: 6 bases; junction bases outside the gene matches: 6. The CDR3 consists of 13 residues. The CDR3 DNA reads as TGTGCCAGCAGCCTCCGGACAGGGTGCGAGCAGTACTTC. Its translation is CASSLRTGCEQYF.

The rearrangement joins TRBV29-1 to TRBJ2-3; TRBD2 matches at 9 bases. V shed 4 bases, J shed 4 bases, and the junction held 9 bases outside the gene matches. CDR3 length: 15 amino acids. The germline V gene has CDR1 SQVTM and CDR2 ANQGSEA. The CDR3 is CSVGEPGLAADTQYF. Written as DNA, the CDR3 is TGCAGCGTTGGGGAGCCGGGACTAGCCGCAGATACGCAGTATTTT.

This clonotype has just a few counts. The V call is TRBV19, the J call TRBJ1-5; the D is unclear. Germline V CDR1 and CDR2: LNHDA, SQIVND (reference sequence). The germline V and J ends were trimmed by 5 bases and 3 bases, with 11 bases remaining between them. The CDR3 is made up of 14 amino acids. The CDR3 loop reads CASSPSRTNQPQHF. The DNA of the CDR3 is TGTGCCAGTAGTCCTTCTCGGACCAATCAGCCCCAGCATTTT.

The rearrangement joins TRBV5-1 to TRBJ2-2, with D possibly being TRBD2 (6 bases). Per germline, CDR1 SGHRS and CDR2 YFSETQ. The V and J ends lost 4 bases and 6 bases respectively, with 13 bases between them. The CDR3 consists of 14 residues. CDR3 DNA sequence: TGCGCCAGCAGCGCTTTCCCTAGCGCCGGGGAGCTGTTTTTT. Its protein is CASSAFPSAGELFF.

The gene calls are TRBV4-1 and TRBJ1-2; D may be TRBD1 (5 bases). Trimming cost V 4 bases and J 5 bases, with 17 bases left between them. The CDR3 is 15 amino acids. Germline values: CDR1 MGHRA, CDR2 YSYEKL. The CDR3 bases are TGCGCCAGCAGCCTCCCGGGGACGGGACTTTATGGCTACACCTTC. Translated, it gives CASSLPGTGLYGYTF.

This clonotype was observed a handful of times. The chain carries TRBV11-2 and TRBJ2-6; D might be TRBD1 (5 bases). Germline values: CDR1 SGHAT, CDR2 FQNNGV. V was trimmed by 5 bases and J by 2 bases, leaving 10 bases between them. This CDR3 spans 15 amino acids. The CDR3, as DNA: TGTGCCAGCAGCCCGACAGTACCTGGGGCCAACGTCCTGACTTTC. This codes for CASSPTVPGANVLTF.

The table lists this clonotype with many counts. The chain has TRBV7-9 and TRBJ2-3; tentative D call: TRBD2 (6 bases). The V end lost 5 bases, the J end lost 4 bases, and 10 bases lay between the germline ends. The CDR3 runs 13 residues. Germline V lookup: CDR1 SEHNR, CDR2 FQNEAQ (reference sequence). The CDR3 loop is CASSLPGADTQYF. The CDR3 bases are TGTGCCAGCAGCCTCCCGGGAGCAGATACGCAGTATTTT.